A single sample is the source of the 3 T cell receptor beta chains below, sequenced in a study of blood T cell repertoires in COVID-19 (dated by TCRdb to the early 2020s). Libraries were prepared through the immunoSEQ multiplex PCR assay. Not all clones reach the TCRdb copy of this immuneACCESS table, which keeps in-frame sequences only. Checked studies attribute under half of the gap to unresolved V genes and leave the rest unexplained. This sample holds under 75,000 clones; 60% to 85% were observed only once. The biggest ten clones account for roughly 47% of the sample. The sequenced material came from peripheral blood. Receptor source: an elderly woman with acute or convalescent COVID-19.

V and J are TRBV19 and TRBJ1-1; TRBD1 aligns across 7 bases. The J segment lost 1 base and the V segment lost 4 bases, leaving 6 bases of the junction unmatched. In germline, CDR1 is LNHDA, CDR2 SQIVND (reference sequence). The CDR3 runs 15 residues. CDR3: CASSTAGGPNTEAFF. DNA of the CDR3: TGTGCCAGTAGTACGGCAGGGGGACCGAACACTGAAGCTTTCTTT.

Only a few counts were recorded for this clone. The chain is built from TRBV29-1 and TRBJ1-4; 7 bases agree with TRBD1. CDR3 length: 13 amino acids. J lost 8 bases, V lost 5 bases, and 8 bases had no gene match. Germline CDR1 SQVTM, CDR2 ANQGSEA. In DNA form, the CDR3 reads TGCAGCGTTCTATCCACAGGGGCCGAAAAACTGTTTTTT. It translates to CSVLSTGAEKLFF. The full variable domain, rest sourced from reference TRBV29-1 and TRBJ1-4, is SAVISQKPSRDICQRGTSLTIQCQVDSQVTMMFWYRQQPGQSLTLIATANQGSEATYESGFVIDKFPISRPNLTFSTLTVSNMSPEDSSIYLCSVLSTGAEKLFFGSGTQLSVL.

The J gene is TRBJ1-3, the V gene TRBV6-5, with TRBD1 matching over 8 bases. This CDR3 comprises 14 residues. The germline gives CDR1 MNHEY, CDR2 SVGAGI. V shed 6 bases, J shed 4 bases, and the junction held 5 bases outside the gene matches. CDR3: CASRDREVGNTIYF. The CDR3 nucleotides read TGTGCCAGCAGGGACAGGGAGGTCGGAAACACCATATATTTT.